These T cell receptor beta chains were read from a single sample in a study of regulatory T cells in long-lasting Graves disease. Using its own MiXCR run on the multiplex PCR reads, TCRdb lists one record per CDR3 protein. The sample holds 500,000 to 700,000 distinct CDR3 sequences, 30% seen once. Sequences were derived from peripheral blood mononuclear cells (PBMCs), sampled when the disease was refractory, from a patient treated with antithyroid drugs. The receptors were sampled from a female donor with Graves disease. The CDR3 runs from the conserved cysteine through the conserved F or W. A D gene is named only where the DNA matches it firmly. For some rows the clone size is stated as once, few or many, or as a class when expanded; others skip it.

d_gene: .
abundance: .
j_gene: TRBJ1-4
v_gene: TRBV7-9
CDR3aa: CASSLGGRGPADEKLFF
CDR3nt: TGTGCCAGCAGCTTAGGTGGCAGGGGACCAGCCGATGAAAAACTGTTTTTT

d_gene: .
abundance: .
j_gene: TRBJ1-4
v_gene: TRBV29-1
CDR3aa: CSATTGPNEKLFF
CDR3nt: TGCAGCGCCACCACCGGGCCCAATGAAAAACTGTTTTTT

d_gene: .
abundance: few
j_gene: TRBJ1-5
v_gene: TRBV6-1
CDR3aa: CASSRVGNQPQHF
CDR3nt: TGTGCCAGCTCCAGGGTAGGCAATCAGCCCCAGCATTTT

d_gene: .
abundance: few
j_gene: TRBJ1-5
v_gene: TRBV30
CDR3aa: CAWSEQGSQPQHF
CDR3nt: TGTGCCTGGAGTGAGCAGGGGAGTCAGCCCCAGCATTTT

d_gene: TRBD1
abundance: .
j_gene: TRBJ2-7
v_gene: TRBV12-5
CDR3aa: CASGLGTGMYF
CDR3nt: TGTGCTAGTGGTCTCGGGACAGGGATGTACTTC

d_gene: TRBD1
abundance: few
j_gene: TRBJ1-1
v_gene: TRBV2
CDR3aa: CASSLTGGWEAFF
CDR3nt: TGTGCCAGCAGCCTTACAGGGGGCTGGGAAGCTTTCTTT

d_gene: .
abundance: .
j_gene: TRBJ1-4
v_gene: TRBV6-1
CDR3aa: CASRLQRPGEKLFF
CDR3nt: TGTGCCAGCAGACTACAGCGACCCGGGGAAAAACTGTTTTTT

d_gene: .
abundance: .
j_gene: TRBJ1-1
v_gene: TRBV7-3
CDR3aa: CASSPLAGAANTEAFF
CDR3nt: TGTGCCAGCAGCCCCTTGGCGGGGGCGGCGAACACTGAAGCTTTCTTT

d_gene: .
abundance: .
j_gene: TRBJ1-5
v_gene: TRBV20-1
CDR3aa: CSARDLGGPSGNQPQHF
CDR3nt: TGCAGTGCTAGAGATTTGGGGGGGCCGAGCGGCAATCAGCCCCAGCATTTT

d_gene: .
abundance: .
j_gene: TRBJ1-1
v_gene: TRBV20-1
CDR3aa: CSAPLRNTEAFF
CDR3nt: TGCAGTGCTCCCCTTAGGAACACTGAAGCTTTCTTT

d_gene: .
abundance: few
j_gene: TRBJ1-2
v_gene: TRBV5-4
CDR3aa: CASSFRGGRGRSYGYTF
CDR3nt: TGTGCCAGCAGCTTTCGGGGGGGGCGAGGTCGAAGCTATGGCTACACCTTC

d_gene: .
abundance: .
j_gene: TRBJ1-6
v_gene: TRBV30
CDR3aa: CAWSVSRAGSSYNSPLHF
CDR3nt: TGTGCCTGGAGTGTATCACGGGCAGGGAGCTCCTATAATTCACCCCTCCACTTT

d_gene: .
abundance: few
j_gene: TRBJ1-6
v_gene: TRBV6-1
CDR3aa: CASSEVTGSVLNSPLHF
CDR3nt: TGTGCCAGCAGTGAAGTTACAGGTTCCGTCCTAAATTCACCCCTCCACTTT

d_gene: .
abundance: few
j_gene: TRBJ1-2
v_gene: TRBV6-1
CDR3aa: CASSARRGGVGGYTF
CDR3nt: TGTGCCAGCAGTGCACGACGGGGGGGGGTCGGTGGCTACACCTTC

d_gene: .
abundance: .
j_gene: TRBJ1-2
v_gene: TRBV6-5
CDR3aa: CASSYSGAPSGGYTF
CDR3nt: TGTGCCAGCAGTTACTCAGGGGCACCCTCGGGTGGCTACACCTTC

d_gene: .
abundance: few
j_gene: TRBJ1-6
v_gene: TRBV18
CDR3aa: CASSRVRGDSPLHF
CDR3nt: TGTGCCAGCTCCCGAGTACGGGGAGATTCACCCCTCCACTTT

d_gene: TRBD1
abundance: many
j_gene: TRBJ1-2
v_gene: TRBV28
CDR3aa: CASSEGQGNYGYTF
CDR3nt: TGTGCCAGCAGTGAGGGACAGGGGAACTATGGCTACACCTTC

d_gene: .
abundance: .
j_gene: TRBJ1-1
v_gene: TRBV10-2
CDR3aa: CASRSGGRPEAFF
CDR3nt: TGCGCCAGCAGATCGGGGGGGAGGCCTGAAGCTTTCTTT

d_gene: TRBD1
abundance: few
j_gene: TRBJ1-1
v_gene: TRBV4-1
CDR3aa: CASSRIRGLEAFF
CDR3nt: TGCGCCAGCAGCCGCATCAGGGGGCTTGAAGCTTTCTTT

d_gene: .
abundance: .
j_gene: TRBJ2-7
v_gene: TRBV5-4
CDR3aa: CASSLRDGTFISYEQYF
CDR3nt: TGTGCCAGCAGCCTGAGGGACGGGACTTTTATTTCCTACGAGCAGTACTTC

d_gene: TRBD1
abundance: .
j_gene: TRBJ1-2
v_gene: TRBV5-1
CDR3aa: CASSLGQFYDYTF
CDR3nt: TGCGCCAGCAGCCTGGGACAGTTCTATGACTACACCTTC

d_gene: TRBD2
abundance: few
j_gene: TRBJ2-7
v_gene: TRBV29-1
CDR3aa: CSVTSGRSYEQYF
CDR3nt: TGCAGCGTAACGAGCGGGAGGTCCTACGAGCAGTACTTC

d_gene: .
abundance: few
j_gene: TRBJ2-7
v_gene: TRBV11-1
CDR3aa: CASSSLLGAYEQYF
CDR3nt: TGTGCCAGCAGCTCCCTCCTGGGGGCCTACGAGCAGTACTTC

d_gene: TRBD2
abundance: few
j_gene: TRBJ2-7
v_gene: TRBV7-9
CDR3aa: CASSTRTSNEQYF
CDR3nt: TGTGCCAGCAGCACCCGGACTAGTAACGAGCAGTACTTC

d_gene: TRBD1
abundance: few
j_gene: TRBJ2-7
v_gene: TRBV28
CDR3aa: CASREVTGGGHEQYF
CDR3nt: TGTGCCAGCAGGGAAGTGACAGGGGGCGGACACGAGCAGTACTTC

d_gene: TRBD1
abundance: .
j_gene: TRBJ1-6
v_gene: TRBV6-2/TRBV6-3
CDR3aa: CASSTGQGNNSPLHF
CDR3nt: TGTGCCAGCAGTACCGGACAGGGGAATAATTCACCCCTCCACTTT

d_gene: .
abundance: many
j_gene: TRBJ1-2
v_gene: TRBV28
CDR3aa: CASSLSGAAYGYTF
CDR3nt: TGTGCCAGCAGTTTAAGCGGGGCAGCCTATGGCTACACCTTC

d_gene: TRBD1
abundance: .
j_gene: TRBJ1-5
v_gene: TRBV28
CDR3aa: CASRRGTGTHSNQPQHF
CDR3nt: TGTGCCAGCCGCCGGGGGACAGGAACCCATAGCAATCAGCCCCAGCATTTT

d_gene: TRBD1
abundance: .
j_gene: TRBJ2-3
v_gene: TRBV6-2/TRBV6-3
CDR3aa: CASRLRQGADTQYF
CDR3nt: TGTGCCAGCAGGCTACGACAGGGGGCAGATACGCAGTATTTT

d_gene: .
abundance: many
j_gene: TRBJ1-5
v_gene: TRBV12-3/TRBV12-4
CDR3aa: CASSLYSNQPQHF
CDR3nt: TGTGCCAGCAGTCTCTATAGCAATCAGCCCCAGCATTTT

d_gene: TRBD1
abundance: .
j_gene: TRBJ1-3
v_gene: TRBV6-1
CDR3aa: CASSHRGRSGNTIYF
CDR3nt: TGTGCCAGCAGTCACAGGGGACGCTCTGGAAACACCATATATTTT

d_gene: TRBD1
abundance: .
j_gene: TRBJ1-5
v_gene: TRBV3-1
CDR3aa: CASSPGTGWSNQPQHF
CDR3nt: TGTGCCAGCAGCCCCGGGACAGGTTGGAGCAATCAGCCCCAGCATTTT

d_gene: TRBD2
abundance: .
j_gene: TRBJ2-7
v_gene: TRBV6-2/TRBV6-3
CDR3aa: CASSYRGVRYEQYF
CDR3nt: TGTGCCAGCAGTTACCGGGGGGTTCGCTACGAGCAGTACTTC

d_gene: TRBD1
abundance: .
j_gene: TRBJ1-1
v_gene: TRBV9
CDR3aa: CASSETGRRNTEAFF
CDR3nt: TGTGCCAGCAGCGAGACAGGGCGCCGGAACACTGAAGCTTTCTTT

d_gene: .
abundance: few
j_gene: TRBJ2-5
v_gene: TRBV20-1
CDR3aa: CSAREVADQETQYF
CDR3nt: TGCAGTGCTAGAGAAGTAGCGGACCAAGAGACCCAGTACTTC

d_gene: .
abundance: many
j_gene: TRBJ1-1
v_gene: TRBV11-1
CDR3aa: CASSLRQTFEAFF
CDR3nt: TGTGCCAGCAGCCTACGACAGACGTTTGAAGCTTTCTTT

d_gene: .
abundance: few
j_gene: TRBJ1-2
v_gene: TRBV6-1
CDR3aa: CASTKGRVIGYTF
CDR3nt: TGTGCCAGCACCAAAGGGAGGGTCATTGGCTACACCTTC

d_gene: .
abundance: .
j_gene: TRBJ1-2
v_gene: TRBV12-3/TRBV12-4
CDR3aa: CASSSGGLSEGYTF
CDR3nt: TGTGCCAGCAGTTCCGGTGGACTTTCCGAGGGCTACACCTTC

d_gene: .
abundance: many
j_gene: TRBJ2-7
v_gene: TRBV3-1
CDR3aa: CASTRGQGGEQYF
CDR3nt: TGTGCCAGCACCCGTGGGCAGGGGGGCGAGCAGTACTTC